This TCR beta chain was observed in a study of T cell repertoires in cytomegalovirus infection. Findings and limits, study-wide: HLA-C-restricted CMV-specific TCR beta clonotypes were dominant in the ex vivo response.

Each CDR3 protein is one row after TCRdb ran MiXCR on the reads. The sample includes nearly 650,000 distinct CDR3 sequences, 20% to 25% of them seen just once. Germline-derived CDR1 and CDR2 are MDHEN and SYDVKM. This CDR3 is built from 17 residues. Trimming removed 1 base from V and 0 bases from J, with 12 bases in between. This clonotype was observed a handful of times. Its antigen is currently unknown. The TCR was taken from a human donor in good health (CMV status not recorded). Some clones in this sample may be carry-over from other donors' samples. The sequenced sample was CD8+ T cells from PBMCs. The V and J genes are TRBV28 and TRBJ2-2; D may be TRBD2 (6 bases). CDR3 loop: CASSLSGVSSNTGELFF. The DNA of the CDR3 is TGTGCCAGCAGTTTATCGGGGGTCAGCTCGAACACCGGGGAGCTGTTTTTT.